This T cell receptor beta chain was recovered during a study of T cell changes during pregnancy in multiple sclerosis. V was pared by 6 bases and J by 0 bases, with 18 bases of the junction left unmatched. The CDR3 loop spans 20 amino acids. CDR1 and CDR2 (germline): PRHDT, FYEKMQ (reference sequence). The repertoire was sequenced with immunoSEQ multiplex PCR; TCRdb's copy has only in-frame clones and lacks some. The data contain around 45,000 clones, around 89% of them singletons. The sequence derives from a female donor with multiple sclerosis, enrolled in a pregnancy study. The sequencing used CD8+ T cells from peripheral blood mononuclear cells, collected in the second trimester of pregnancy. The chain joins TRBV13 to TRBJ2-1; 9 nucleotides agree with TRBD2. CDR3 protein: CASRSTGLALEEPSYNEQFF. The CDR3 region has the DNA TGTGCCAGCAGATCAACGGGACTAGCTTTGGAGGAGCCCTCCTACAATGAGCAGTTCTTC. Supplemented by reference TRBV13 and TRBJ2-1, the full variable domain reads AAGVIQSPRHLIKEKRETATLKCYPIPRHDTVYWYQQGPGQDPQFLISFYEKMQSDKGSIPDRFSAQQFSDYHSELNMSSLELGDSALYFCASRSTGLALEEPSYNEQFFGPGTRLTVL.